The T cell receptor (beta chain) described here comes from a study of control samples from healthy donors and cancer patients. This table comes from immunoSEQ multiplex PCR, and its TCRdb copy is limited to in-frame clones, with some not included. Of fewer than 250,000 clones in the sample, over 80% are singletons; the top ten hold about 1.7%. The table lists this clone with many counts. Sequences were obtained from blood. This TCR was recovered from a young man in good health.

Here the CDR3 DNA reads TGTGCCAGCAGCCCTTGGGGTAGCGGGGGAGATACAGATACGCAGTATTTT. It specifies CASSPWGSGGDTDTQYF. The rearrangement joins TRBV7-3 to TRBJ2-3, with 9 bases that match TRBD2. The germline V gene encodes CDR1 SGHTA and CDR2 FQGTGA. The CDR3 is 17 residues long. The junction had 12 bases not matched to a gene; V was cut back by 5 bases and J by 3 bases.